The 4 T cell receptor beta chains below were found in one sample sequenced in a study of blood T cells in healthy people across ages. A second PCR, run for about 7 to 11 cycles, used a sample-barcoded 5' primer plus a J-beta primer mix. MiXCR, applied by TCRdb to the 5' RACE reads, yields one record per CDR3 protein. In the table there are under 700,000 distinct CDR3 sequences, 24% of which are singletons. These same data were also listed under a study on T cells of mothers and their children.

Sequencing was carried out using blood. These receptors originate from a boy aged 5 to 17 in good health.

Only a few counts were recorded for this clonotype. V usage is TRBV2 and J usage is TRBJ2-1; 8 bases are a match to TRBD1. The V segment lost 4 bases and the J segment 6 bases; nucleotides outside the gene matches: 11. Germline V lookup: CDR1 SNHLY, CDR2 FYNNEI. CDR3 size: 16 residues. Written as DNA, the CDR3 is TGTGCCAGCAGTGTTTTCAGGGGGCATTCCCCCAATGAGCAGTTCTTC. Residues: CASSVFRGHSPNEQFF.

The chain is built from TRBV2 and TRBJ2-1, with a weak D call TRBD2 (6 bases). The CDR3 contains 15 residues. Trimming left V 4 bases short and J 0 bases short, with 10 bases between. The germline V gene has CDR1 SNHLY and CDR2 FYNNEI. CDR3 sequence reads: CASSAGTPSYNEQFF. CDR3 nucleotides: TGTGCCAGCAGTGCCGGGACTCCCTCCTACAATGAGCAGTTCTTC.

This clonotype was counted ten times or more. The genes are TRBV30 and TRBJ1-5, with D perhaps TRBD1 (5 bases). V lost 4 bases to trimming and J lost 4 bases, with 17 bases between them. This CDR3 has 15 amino acids. The germline gives CDR1 GTSNPN, CDR2 SVGIG (reference sequence). The CDR3 region is CAWTPPGPGNQPQHF. The CDR3, as DNA: TGTGCCTGGACCCCCCCAGGGCCCGGGAATCAGCCCCAGCATTTT.

The table lists this clonotype with a few counts. The chain carries TRBV12-3 or TRBV12-4 and TRBJ2-5; D unresolved. The length of the CDR3 is 14 residues. Deletions cut 6 bases from V and 5 bases from J, with 16 bases between. This chain's CDR3 is CASSPDAVGETQYF. The CDR3 nucleotides are TGTGCCAGCAGCCCGGACGCAGTCGGGGAGACCCAGTACTTC.